This T cell receptor (beta chain) originates from a study of sequential checkpoint blockade in melanoma. Study summary: TCRbeta immunosequencing was performed on DNA from roughly 90 pretreatment melanoma tumor samples. Twenty-two patients had matched tumor biopsies before treatment and at week 13 after nivolumab or ipilimumab alone. Overall study results and limits: Response in arm A was associated with pretreatment TIL clonality.

Regarding this clone: Its antigen is as yet unknown.

Stated treatment: randomized to nivolumab then ipilimumab (arm A) or the reverse (arm B). With 1 base removed from V and 8 bases from J, the gap between germline ends came to 9 bases. Germline V gene lookup returns CDR1 SGHNT and CDR2 YENEEA. The CDR3 loop spans 14 amino acids. Sequencing used immunoSEQ multiplex PCR; TCRdb keeps in-frame clones, though not all of them. The table has about 9,300 clones, about 26% seen once. The sample consisted of tumor tissue (inferred from file names), taken from a patient given nivolumab and ipilimumab in sequence. This TCR was recovered from a human donor with melanoma. The chain joins TRBV11-3 to TRBJ1-6, with D hard to call. CDR3: CASSLVLPHSPLHF. In DNA, the CDR3 is TGTGCCAGCAGCTTAGTTTTGCCTCATTCACCCCTCCACTTT.